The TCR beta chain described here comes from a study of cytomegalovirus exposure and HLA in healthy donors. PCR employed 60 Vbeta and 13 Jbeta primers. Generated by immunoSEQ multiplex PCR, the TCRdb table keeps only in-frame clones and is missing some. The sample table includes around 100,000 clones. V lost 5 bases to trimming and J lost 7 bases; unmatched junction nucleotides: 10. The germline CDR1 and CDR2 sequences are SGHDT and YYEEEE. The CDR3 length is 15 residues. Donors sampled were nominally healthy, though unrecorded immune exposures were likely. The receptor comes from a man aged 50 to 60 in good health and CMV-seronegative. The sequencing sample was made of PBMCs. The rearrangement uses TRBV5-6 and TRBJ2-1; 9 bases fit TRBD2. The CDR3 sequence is CASSSAGGPHNEQFF. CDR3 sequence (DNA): TGTGCCAGCAGTTCAGCGGGAGGTCCCCATAATGAGCAGTTCTTC.